This paragraph reports one T cell receptor (beta chain). The target antigen is unknown. The CDR3 is 13 amino acids. The V gene lost 8 bases and the J gene lost 2 bases, with 13 bases spanning the gap. CDR1 is MDHEN, CDR2 SYDVKM, per germline. This specimen comes from a study of spatial heterogeneity in lung cancer. Overall study: Alpha-chain detections were consistently fewer than beta-chain detections among the sequences. Findings and caveats of the study: Mutation tallies in tumors tracked expanded intratumoral alpha and beta TCR counts.

Time point denoted: sample taken at primary tumor resection. The donors were fewer than 80 patients with non-small cell lung cancer that was early-stage and untreated. Whole RNA from tumor, nontumor lung or frozen PBMC was sequenced unsorted. TCRdb reprocessed the 5' RACE reads via MiXCR and lists one record per CDR3 protein. The sample records 1,300 to 1,500 distinct CDR3 sequences, roughly 15% being singletons. The rearrangement uses TRBV28 and TRBJ2-7; D possibly uses TRBD1 or TRBD2 (5 bases each). The sequence derives from a male donor with early-stage non-small cell lung cancer. The material was lung tumor tissue, obtained at surgery. This CDR3 is CASRQGDPYEQYF. The CDR3 DNA sequence: TGTGCCAGCCGCCAAGGGGACCCCTACGAGCAGTACTTC.